These T cell receptor beta chains were read from a single sample in a study of T-cell reconstitution after alpha-beta-depleted transplantation in children. MiXCR was run by TCRdb on the PCR reads, yielding one entry per CDR3 protein. The repertoire holds hundreds of thousands of distinct CDR3 sequences, with more than 9% as singletons. Sequences were derived from peripheral blood, sampled 180 days after TCRalphabeta/CD19-depleted stem cell transplant. The receptors were sampled from a male patient aged 2 to 10 who had a stem cell transplant for chronic granulomatous disease, so the T cells may come from the graft donor. CDR3s include the opening cysteine and the closing phenylalanine or tryptophan. A D gene is named only where the DNA matches it firmly. Expanded clones get a size class; other rows say once, few or many, or leave the size out.

clone_size: many; d_call: .; v_call: TRBV20-1; j_call: TRBJ2-4; cdr3_nt: TGCAGTGCTGAGACCCTACTAGCCAAAAACATTCAGTACTTC; cdr3_aa: CSAETLLAKNIQYF
clone_size: many; d_call: .; v_call: TRBV10-1; j_call: TRBJ1-1; cdr3_nt: TGCGCCAGCCCTGCCGGAGGGGCACCGACATCCACGGGGAACACTGAAGCTTTCTTT; cdr3_aa: CASPAGGAPTSTGNTEAFF
clone_size: many; d_call: .; v_call: TRBV7-6; j_call: TRBJ2-2; cdr3_nt: TGTGCCGGGGGGGGGCTCACCGGGGAGCTGTTTTTT; cdr3_aa: CAGGGLTGELFF
clone_size: few; d_call: TRBD1; v_call: TRBV5-1; j_call: TRBJ2-2; cdr3_nt: TGCGCCAGCAGCCTTCTGGTACAGGGGACCGGGGAGCTGTTTTTT; cdr3_aa: CASSLLVQGTGELFF
clone_size: many; d_call: .; v_call: TRBV6-2/TRBV6-3; j_call: TRBJ2-1; cdr3_nt: TGTGCCAGCGGTTATAACAGGAATGAGCAGTTCTTC; cdr3_aa: CASGYNRNEQFF
clone_size: many; d_call: .; v_call: TRBV5-1; j_call: TRBJ2-2; cdr3_nt: TGCGCCAGCAGCCCGGGAGTCGCGAACACCGGGGAGCTGTTTTTT; cdr3_aa: CASSPGVANTGELFF
clone_size: many; d_call: .; v_call: TRBV9; j_call: TRBJ2-5; cdr3_nt: TGTGCCAGCAGCGACGGGGCCCGTACCCAAGAGACCCAGTACTTC; cdr3_aa: CASSDGARTQETQYF
clone_size: many; d_call: TRBD2; v_call: TRBV4-2; j_call: TRBJ2-1; cdr3_nt: TGTGCCAGCAGCCAGACCGGGACTAGCAGCGATGAGCAGTTCTTC; cdr3_aa: CASSQTGTSSDEQFF
clone_size: .; d_call: .; v_call: TRBV28; j_call: TRBJ2-7; cdr3_nt: TGTGCCAGCACCTCAATAAGGGGAAAGGCCTCCTACGAGCAGTACTTC; cdr3_aa: CASTSIRGKASYEQYF
clone_size: many; d_call: .; v_call: TRBV6-5; j_call: TRBJ1-1; cdr3_nt: TGTGCCAGCAGTTACTCGGCCAACACTGAAGCTTTCTTT; cdr3_aa: CASSYSANTEAFF
clone_size: many; d_call: TRBD1; v_call: TRBV7-2; j_call: TRBJ2-1; cdr3_nt: TGTGCCAGCAGCAGACAGGGTGGGGTAAATGAGCAGTTCTTC; cdr3_aa: CASSRQGGVNEQFF
clone_size: many; d_call: .; v_call: TRBV28; j_call: TRBJ2-5; cdr3_nt: TGTGCCTCGGGGCGGGAGACCCAGTACTTC; cdr3_aa: CASGRETQYF
clone_size: many; d_call: .; v_call: TRBV6-5; j_call: TRBJ2-2; cdr3_nt: TGTGCCAGCATGAATTACACCGGGGAGCTGTTTTTT; cdr3_aa: CASMNYTGELFF
clone_size: many; d_call: TRBD2; v_call: TRBV4-3; j_call: TRBJ2-7; cdr3_nt: TGCGCCAGCAGCCAATTAGCGGGGGTCGACGACGAGCAGTACTTC; cdr3_aa: CASSQLAGVDDEQYF
clone_size: many; d_call: TRBD1; v_call: TRBV3-1; j_call: TRBJ2-1; cdr3_nt: TGTGCCAGCAGCCTCAGGGGGCAGCAGTTCTTC; cdr3_aa: CASSLRGQQFF
clone_size: many; d_call: .; v_call: TRBV7-8; j_call: TRBJ1-5; cdr3_nt: TGTGCCAGCAGCCAGTTCAGGGGCGGAAATCAGCCCCAGCATTTT; cdr3_aa: CASSQFRGGNQPQHF
clone_size: many; d_call: .; v_call: TRBV6-5; j_call: TRBJ2-5; cdr3_nt: TGTGCCAGCAGTTACACCTACAGGGGAGGAAGGGAGACCCAGTACTTC; cdr3_aa: CASSYTYRGGRETQYF
clone_size: many; d_call: TRBD1; v_call: TRBV20-1; j_call: TRBJ2-5; cdr3_nt: TGCAGTGCTAGTGGTCGGACAGGGTTGGGAGAGACCCAGTACTTC; cdr3_aa: CSASGRTGLGETQYF
clone_size: many; d_call: .; v_call: TRBV9; j_call: TRBJ2-3; cdr3_nt: TGTGCCAGCAGCGTAGGTTTAGCGGAGGGCCCAGATACGCAGTATTTT; cdr3_aa: CASSVGLAEGPDTQYF
clone_size: many; d_call: .; v_call: TRBV7-3; j_call: TRBJ1-6; cdr3_nt: TGTGCCAGCAGCCCCGGGGCAGATAATTCACCCCTCCACTTT; cdr3_aa: CASSPGADNSPLHF
clone_size: many; d_call: .; v_call: TRBV20-1; j_call: TRBJ2-7; cdr3_nt: TGCAGTGCACAGGAGAGCTACGAGCAGTACTTC; cdr3_aa: CSAQESYEQYF
clone_size: many; d_call: TRBD1; v_call: TRBV20-1; j_call: TRBJ2-7; cdr3_nt: TGCAGTGCTAGGCTCGGACAGGGTTACGAGCAGTACTTC; cdr3_aa: CSARLGQGYEQYF
clone_size: many; d_call: .; v_call: TRBV7-2; j_call: TRBJ2-5; cdr3_nt: TGTGCCAGCAGCTTAGGCCCCAAGGCCGCCCAGTACTTC; cdr3_aa: CASSLGPKAAQYF
clone_size: few; d_call: .; v_call: TRBV21-1; j_call: TRBJ2-7; cdr3_nt: TGTGCCAGCAGCAAAGGAGGGCGGGAGGGGCAATACGAGCAGTACTTC; cdr3_aa: CASSKGGREGQYEQYF
clone_size: .; d_call: .; v_call: TRBV7-8; j_call: TRBJ2-1; cdr3_nt: TGTGCCAGCAGCGCCCGACTTCCGAGCTCCTACAATGAGCAGTTCTTC; cdr3_aa: CASSARLPSSYNEQFF
clone_size: many; d_call: .; v_call: TRBV2; j_call: TRBJ2-6; cdr3_nt: TGTGCCAGCGGCGGCCCCTCTGGGGCCAACGTCCTGACTTTC; cdr3_aa: CASGGPSGANVLTF
clone_size: .; d_call: .; v_call: TRBV5-3; j_call: TRBJ2-2; cdr3_nt: TGTGCCAGGGGCTTGGGGCTACTCTCCGGGGAGCTGTTTTTT; cdr3_aa: CARGLGLLSGELFF
clone_size: many; d_call: .; v_call: TRBV20-1; j_call: TRBJ2-3; cdr3_nt: TGCAGTGCGCAGGACAGTTTGGGGACTGGCACAGATACGCAGTATTTT; cdr3_aa: CSAQDSLGTGTDTQYF
clone_size: many; d_call: TRBD2; v_call: TRBV5-1; j_call: TRBJ2-1; cdr3_nt: TGCGCCAGCAGCTTGAGCGGGAGCTCCTACAATGAGCAGTTCTTC; cdr3_aa: CASSLSGSSYNEQFF
clone_size: many; d_call: TRBD2; v_call: TRBV6-1; j_call: TRBJ2-1; cdr3_nt: TGTGCCAGCAGGAAGCGGGATGACAAAAATGAGCAGTTCTTC; cdr3_aa: CASRKRDDKNEQFF